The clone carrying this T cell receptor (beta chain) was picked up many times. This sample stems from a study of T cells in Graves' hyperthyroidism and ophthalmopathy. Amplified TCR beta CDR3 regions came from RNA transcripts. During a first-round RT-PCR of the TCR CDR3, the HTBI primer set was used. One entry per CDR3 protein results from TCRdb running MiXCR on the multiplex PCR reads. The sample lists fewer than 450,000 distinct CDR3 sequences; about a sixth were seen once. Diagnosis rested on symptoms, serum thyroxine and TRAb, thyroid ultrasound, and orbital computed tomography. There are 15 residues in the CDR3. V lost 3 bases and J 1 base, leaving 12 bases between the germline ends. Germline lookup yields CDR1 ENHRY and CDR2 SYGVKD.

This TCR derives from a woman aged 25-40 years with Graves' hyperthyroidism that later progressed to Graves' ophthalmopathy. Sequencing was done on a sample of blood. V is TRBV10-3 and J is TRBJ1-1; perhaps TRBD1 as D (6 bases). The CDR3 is CAISDSRGANTEAFF. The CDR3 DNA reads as TGTGCCATCAGTGATTCCCGGGGGGCGAACACTGAAGCTTTCTTT.